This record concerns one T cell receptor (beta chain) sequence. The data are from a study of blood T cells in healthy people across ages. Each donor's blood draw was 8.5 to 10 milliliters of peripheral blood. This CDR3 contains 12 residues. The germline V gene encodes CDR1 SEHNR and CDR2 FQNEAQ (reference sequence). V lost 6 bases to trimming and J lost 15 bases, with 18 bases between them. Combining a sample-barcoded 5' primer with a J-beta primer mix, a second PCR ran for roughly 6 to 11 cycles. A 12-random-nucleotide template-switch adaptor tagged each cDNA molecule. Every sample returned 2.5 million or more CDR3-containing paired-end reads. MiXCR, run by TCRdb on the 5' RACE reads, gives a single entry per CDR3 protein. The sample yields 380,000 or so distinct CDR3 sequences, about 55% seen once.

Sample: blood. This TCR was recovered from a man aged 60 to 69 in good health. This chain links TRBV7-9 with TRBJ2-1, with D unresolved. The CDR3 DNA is TGTGCCAGCAGAGCCTTGGCTAAGACCGCGTTCTTC. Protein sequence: CASRALAKTAFF.